Listed below are T cell receptor beta chains from one sample, sequenced in a study of control samples from healthy donors and cancer patients. Profiled with immunoSEQ multiplex PCR; TCRdb holds only in-frame clones, not every one. The repertoire has about 140,000 clones, approximately 94% of them found once; the top ten carry around 13%. Sequenced: blood. These receptors were obtained from a man aged 40-50 years in good health. Each CDR3 is given without its conserved first and last residue.

v_call: TRBV11-2
cdr3_aa: ASSLGSRDRGPSYEQY

v_call: TRBV7-3
cdr3_aa: ATGPDRGTDTQY

v_call: TRBV11-2
cdr3_aa: ASSLGIDYEQY

v_call: TRBV7-6
cdr3_aa: ASSLAATSGGLYNEQF

v_call: TRBV9
cdr3_aa: ASSVVGHSTRETQY

v_call: TRBV7-8
cdr3_aa: ASSLRDYNTGELF

v_call: TRBV9
cdr3_aa: ASSYQQGRGEKLF

v_call: TRBV24-1
cdr3_aa: ATSDYSDRGAF

v_call: TRBV28
cdr3_aa: ASSKWQGVPEQY

v_call: TRBV9
cdr3_aa: ASSPGVSSNYGYT

v_call: TRBV6-5
cdr3_aa: ASGMGNSPLH

v_call: TRBV19
cdr3_aa: ASSIQGYEQY

v_call: TRBV5-6
cdr3_aa: ASSPGGPSRYT

v_call: TRBV28
cdr3_aa: ASKTGGSEAF

v_call: TRBV7-9
cdr3_aa: ASSVGQGEEKLF